A single sample gave rise to the 10 T cell receptor beta chains below, sequenced in a study of cytomegalovirus exposure and HLA in healthy donors. The PCR used 60 Vbeta and 13 Jbeta primers. This table comes from immunoSEQ multiplex PCR, and its TCRdb copy is limited to in-frame clones, with some not included. Among hundreds of thousands of clones, 80% to 90% were seen once, and the ten largest hold about 3.1%. The sample comprised PBMCs. Receptors originate from a man aged 25-45 years in good health and CMV-seronegative.

The chain joins TRBV7-2 to TRBJ2-1, with 12 bases fitting TRBD2. The germline V gene has CDR1 SGHTA and CDR2 FQGNSA. V trimming: 2 bases; J trimming: 6 bases; junction bases outside the gene matches: 11. The CDR3 runs 18 residues. CDR3 region: CASSLRLAGGRSFNEQFF. The DNA for the CDR3 is TGTGCCAGCAGCTTAAGGCTAGCGGGGGGGCGATCATTCAATGAGCAGTTCTTC.

J is TRBJ1-4 and V is TRBV20-1; D ambiguous. The CDR3 covers 11 residues. CDR1 is DFQATT, CDR2 SNEGSKA, per germline (reference sequence). Trimming removed 5 bases at V and 4 bases at J, with 5 bases between. The DNA of the CDR3 is TGCAGTGCTCGCTATAATGAAAAACTGTTTTTT. Translation gives CSARYNEKLFF.

This clone is a singleton in its sample. The CDR3 nucleotides read TGTGCCAGCAGCGGTATTCAGTGGACAGATACGCAGTATTTT. This encodes CASSGIQWTDTQYF. The chain has TRBV5-6 and TRBJ2-3, with D unclear. Deletions cut 4 bases from V and 3 bases from J, with 12 bases between. Germline V gene sequence: CDR1 SGHDT, CDR2 YYEEEE. The CDR3 is 14 amino acids. The full variable domain, rest sourced from reference TRBV5-6 and TRBJ2-3, is DAGVTQSPTHLIKTRGQQVTLRCSPKSGHDTVSWYQQALGQGPQFIFQYYEEEERQRGNFPDRFSGHQFPNYSSELNVNALLLGDSALYLCASSGIQWTDTQYFGPGTRLTVL.

This chain uses TRBV7-9 with TRBJ1-4; D is unresolved. Between the trimmed V and J ends, which lost 5 bases and 8 bases, there was a span of 24 bases. This CDR3 comprises 17 residues. From germline, CDR1 is SEHNR and CDR2 FQNEAQ (reference sequence). The CDR3 DNA is TGTGCCAGCAGCCCCGCTGGGGATACAGCGGAGGGCGAAAAACTGTTTTTT. It translates to CASSPAGDTAEGEKLFF.

The genes are TRBV9 and TRBJ1-2; 9 bases are shared with TRBD1. Germline CDR1 reads SGDLS; CDR2 reads YYNGEE. The CDR3 spans 20 residues. The J segment lost 2 bases and the V segment lost 3 bases, leaving 20 bases of the junction unmatched. The DNA of the CDR3 is TGTGCCAGCAGCGATGAACTAACCCGACAGGGGGTGGTGGAGAACTATGGCTACACCTTC. The encoded protein is CASSDELTRQGVVENYGYTF.

This clone has more than one count but fewer than ten. The V gene is TRBV19, the J gene TRBJ2-7, with D unresolved. Germline V gene lookup returns CDR1 LNHDA and CDR2 SQIVND (reference sequence). Trimming pared 6 bases from V and 1 base from J, leaving 4 bases between. The CDR3 runs to 11 residues. CDR3 in amino acids: CASSGSYEQYF. CDR3 bases: TGTGCCAGTAGCGGGTCCTACGAGCAGTACTTC.

The chain combines TRBV19 with TRBJ1-2; TRBD1 aligns across 12 bases. Germline V CDR1 and CDR2: LNHDA, SQIVND (reference sequence). Trimming at V came to 5 bases and at J to 1 base, leaving 8 bases not matched to a gene. The CDR3 has 17 residues. The CDR3 spells CASSHPGQGAVNYGYTF. Here the CDR3 DNA reads TGTGCCAGTAGTCACCCGGGACAGGGGGCGGTTAACTATGGCTACACCTTC.

Concerning this clone: A junction boundary mismatches the germline segment, possibly from a read error. This sequence joins TRBV7-9 and TRBJ2-1; weak D call: TRBD1 (5 bases). Germline CDR1 is SEHNR and CDR2 is FQNEAQ (reference sequence). The CDR3 runs 12 residues. Here the CDR3 DNA reads TGTTCCAGCAGCCACGGCAGGGATGAGCAGTTCTTC. As protein: CSSSHGRDEQFF.

V gene TRBV7-9 combines with J gene TRBJ2-3; the D gene is possibly TRBD2 (5 bases). CDR1 is SEHNR and CDR2 is FQNEAQ in the germline V gene (reference sequence). This CDR3 is 15 amino acids long. Trimming took 5 bases from V and 8 from J, leaving 20 bases between them. The CDR3 nucleotides read TGTGCCAGCAGCCCGGACTGGTCCATTGGAGGTACGCAGTATTTT. It encodes CASSPDWSIGGTQYF.

The table lists this clone with a few counts. The chain combines TRBV7-9 with TRBJ2-1; 8 positions agree with TRBD1. Germline CDR1 reads SEHNR; CDR2 reads FQNEAQ (reference sequence). The V and J ends lost 5 bases and 14 bases, in that order; junction bases with no gene match: 11. There are 13 residues in the CDR3. CDR3 in DNA: TGTGCCAGCAGCCCCCCCCTGGACAGGGATGAGTTCTTC. Protein sequence: CASSPPLDRDEFF.